Following are 11 T cell receptor beta chains from one sample sequenced in a study of blood T cells in healthy people across ages. A sample-barcoded 5' primer and a J-beta primer mix were used in a second PCR of about 7 to 12 cycles. MiXCR, applied by TCRdb to the 5' RACE reads, yields one record per CDR3 protein. Of 1 million or so distinct CDR3 sequences listed, approximately 25% are singletons. This same sample was also part of a study on T cells of mothers and their children.

Sequences were obtained from blood. These TCRs come from a girl aged 2 to 10 in good health.

The V call is TRBV21-1, the J call TRBJ1-1; TRBD1, the table's D call, lacks a check against the DNA. TRBV21-1 is marked as a pseudogene. The CDR3 consists of 12 residues. This CDR3 reads CASKSGATEAFF. The CDR3, as DNA: TGTGCCAGCAAGTCGGGGGCGACTGAAGCTTTCTTT.

J is TRBJ2-7 and V is TRBV14; D is undetermined. Trimming left V 2 bases short and J 5 bases short, with 13 bases between. This CDR3 has 14 residues. In germline, CDR1 is SGHDN, CDR2 FVKESK. The CDR3 region has the DNA TGTGCCAGCAGCCAAAATAGGGTGGGGAACGAGCAGTACTTC. This encodes CASSQNRVGNEQYF.

The CDR3 sequence: CSVEDAGTGDYEQYF. As DNA, the CDR3 is TGCAGCGTTGAAGATGCCGGGACAGGGGACTACGAGCAGTACTTC. V is TRBV29-1 and J is TRBJ2-1; 10 bases match TRBD1. The J call could be wrong; TRBJ2-7 is a better fit for the DNA end. Germline V gene data show CDR1 as SQVTM and CDR2 as ANQGSEA. This CDR3 has 15 residues.

This clonotype was seen more than once but under ten times. This CDR3 reads CASSGWGEPGANVLTF. In DNA form, the CDR3 reads TGTGCCAGCAGCGGTTGGGGGGAGCCTGGGGCCAACGTCCTGACTTTC. The gene calls are TRBV9 and TRBJ2-6, with a tentative D call TRBD2 (6 bases). This CDR3 comprises 16 residues. CDR1 SGDLS and CDR2 YYNGEE come from the germline V gene. Trimming removed 3 bases at V and 2 bases at J, with 12 bases between.

Ten or more counts support this clonotype. The V call is TRBV7-9, the J call TRBJ2-5; D gene ambiguous. The DNA matches TRBJ2-7 better at its end, which makes the J call doubtful. The CDR3 consists of 13 residues. CDR1 and CDR2 (germline): SEHNR, FQNEAQ (reference sequence). In DNA form, the CDR3 reads TGTGCCAGCAGCTTCCGGGTGTCCTACGAGCAGTACTTC. This sequence encodes CASSFRVSYEQYF.

The J gene is TRBJ2-5, the V gene TRBV29-1; either TRBD1 or TRBD2 may fit D (6 bases each). The CDR3 is 15 residues long. Germline CDR1 is SQVTM and CDR2 is ANQGSEA. Trimming stripped 7 bases from V and 5 bases from J, with 23 bases between. CDR3 sequence reads: CSAFGGHKDVETQYF. The CDR3 DNA reads TGCAGCGCATTCGGGGGACACAAGGACGTGGAGACCCAGTACTTC.

Note on this clonotype: A much more abundant neighbour one base away suggests this may be a read error. This rearrangement joins TRBV5-1 to TRBJ2-5, with 8 bases aligning to TRBD1. The J call may be wrong; the DNA end is better matched by TRBJ2-7. Germline V gives CDR1 SGHRS, CDR2 YFSETQ. This CDR3 has 13 amino acids. CDR3 sequence reads: CASSIGQGCEQYF. The CDR3 nucleotides are TGCGCCAGCAGCATAGGACAGGGCTGCGAGCAGTACTTC.

This chain joins TRBV7-9 and TRBJ2-7; no clear D. This CDR3 is built from 13 residues. Germline V gene data show CDR1 as SEHNR and CDR2 as FQNEAQ (reference sequence). V was pared by 5 bases and J by 2 bases, with 10 bases between. Written as DNA, the CDR3 is TGTGCCAGCAGCCCTGCAGAAACCTACGAGCAGTACTTC. It translates to CASSPAETYEQYF.

This chain joins TRBV19 and TRBJ2-4, with D possibly being TRBD2 (5 bases). Germline assignment: CDR1 LNHDA and CDR2 SQIVND (reference sequence). Trimming shortened V by 0 bases and J by 2 bases, and 20 bases separated the two germline ends. The CDR3 is 19 amino acids. The chain's CDR3 is CASSIDGVGVSRPKNIQYF. CDR3 nucleotide sequence: TGTGCCAGTAGTATAGATGGCGTGGGAGTAAGTCGACCCAAAAACATTCAGTACTTC.

The CDR3 DNA sequence: TGTGCCAGCAGTTCCTCGAAAAACATTCAGTACTTC. Encoded protein: CASSSSKNIQYF. The chain has TRBV28 and TRBJ2-4; D unclear. Germline assignment: CDR1 MDHEN and CDR2 SYDVKM. V was clipped by 4 bases and J by 4 bases, with 5 bases between them. This CDR3 contains 12 residues.

CDR3: CASSYGGRYGYTF. The CDR3 DNA reads TGTGCCAGCAGTTACGGGGGGCGATATGGCTACACCTTC. The chain recombines TRBV6-5 with TRBJ1-2, with D possibly being TRBD1 (6 bases). The CDR3 length is 13 residues. Trimming pared 2 bases from V and 5 bases from J, leaving 9 bases between. Germline CDR1 reads MNHEY; CDR2 reads SVGAGI.